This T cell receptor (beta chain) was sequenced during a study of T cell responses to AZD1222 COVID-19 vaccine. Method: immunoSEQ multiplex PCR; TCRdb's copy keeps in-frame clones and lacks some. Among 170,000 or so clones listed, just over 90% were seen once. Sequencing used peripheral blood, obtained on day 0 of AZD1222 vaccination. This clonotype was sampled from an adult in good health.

The CDR3 here is CASSLGDSSGNTIYF. The CDR3 DNA follows: TGCGCCAGCAGCTTGGGCGATAGCTCTGGAAACACCATATATTTT. The chain combines TRBV5-1 with TRBJ1-3; D is unresolved. This CDR3 comprises 15 residues. CDR1 is SGHRS and CDR2 is YFSETQ in the germline V gene. The V gene lost 0 bases and the J gene lost 0 bases, with 7 bases spanning the gap.